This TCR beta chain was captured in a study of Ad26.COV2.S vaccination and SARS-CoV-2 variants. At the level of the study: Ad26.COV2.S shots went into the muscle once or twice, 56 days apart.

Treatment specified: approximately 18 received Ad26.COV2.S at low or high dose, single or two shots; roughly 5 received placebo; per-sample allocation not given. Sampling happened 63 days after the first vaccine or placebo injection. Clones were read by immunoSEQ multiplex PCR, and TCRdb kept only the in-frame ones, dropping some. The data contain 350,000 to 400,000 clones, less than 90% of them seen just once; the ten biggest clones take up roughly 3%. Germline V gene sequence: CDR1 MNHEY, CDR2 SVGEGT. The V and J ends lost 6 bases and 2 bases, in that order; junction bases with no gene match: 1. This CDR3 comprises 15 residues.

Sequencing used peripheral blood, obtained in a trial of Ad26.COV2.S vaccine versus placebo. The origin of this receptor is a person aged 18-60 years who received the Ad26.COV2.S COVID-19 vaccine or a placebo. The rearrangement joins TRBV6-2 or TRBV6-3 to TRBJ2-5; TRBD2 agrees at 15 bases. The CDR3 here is CASSGLAGGQETQYF. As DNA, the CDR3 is TGTGCCAGCAGCGGACTAGCGGGGGGGCAAGAGACCCAGTACTTC.